Listed below are T cell receptor beta chains from one sample, sequenced in a study of beta chain features in type 1 diabetes. Profiling relied on immunoSEQ multiplex PCR, and the TCRdb table lists in-frame clones only, not all of them. The data hold about 350,000 clones, with about 19% observed a single time. Source material: naive CD4+ T cells from blood. The receptors here all came from a woman aged 18-35 years in good health. CDR3s include the opening cysteine and the closing phenylalanine or tryptophan. D genes are given only for firm matches. Expanded clones are given a class, and other clones once, few, many or no size at all.

cdr3_length: 14; d_call: TRBD1; j_call: TRBJ1-2; clone_size: -; v_call: TRBV5-1; cdr3_nt: TGCGCCAGCAGCATCGGACAGGGGGGTATTGGCTACACCTTC; cdr3_aa: CASSIGQGGIGYTF
cdr3_length: 12; d_call: -; j_call: TRBJ2-7; clone_size: few; v_call: TRBV6-5; cdr3_nt: TGTGCCAGCCAGGGGCCAACCTACGAGCAGTACTTC; cdr3_aa: CASQGPTYEQYF
cdr3_length: 14; d_call: TRBD1; j_call: TRBJ1-2; clone_size: few; v_call: TRBV10-3; cdr3_nt: TGTGCCATCAGTGAGCCCAGGGGGAACTATGGCTACACCTTC; cdr3_aa: CAISEPRGNYGYTF
cdr3_length: 15; d_call: TRBD1; j_call: TRBJ2-1; clone_size: -; v_call: TRBV5-1; cdr3_nt: TGCGCCAGCAGCTCAGGGGGCAGGGGCTACAATGAGCAGTTCTTC; cdr3_aa: CASSSGGRGYNEQFF
cdr3_length: 15; d_call: TRBD2; j_call: TRBJ2-3; clone_size: -; v_call: TRBV19; cdr3_nt: TGTGCCACCCAATTACTAGCGGGAGGATCAGATACGCAGTATTTT; cdr3_aa: CATQLLAGGSDTQYF
cdr3_length: 16; d_call: TRBD2; j_call: TRBJ2-7; clone_size: -; v_call: TRBV27; cdr3_nt: TGTGCCAGCAGTTTATCACTAGCGGGTCTAACCTACGAGCAGTACTTC; cdr3_aa: CASSLSLAGLTYEQYF
cdr3_length: 17; d_call: -; j_call: TRBJ2-6; clone_size: -; v_call: TRBV5-1; cdr3_nt: TGCGCCAGCAGCCTGGGGCAGGGTATAACTGGGGCCAACGTCCTGACTTTC; cdr3_aa: CASSLGQGITGANVLTF
cdr3_length: 17; d_call: TRBD2; j_call: TRBJ2-5; clone_size: few; v_call: TRBV4-3; cdr3_nt: TGCGCCAGCAGTCCCGGGACTAGCGGGGATGCTGGTGAGACCCAGTACTTC; cdr3_aa: CASSPGTSGDAGETQYF
cdr3_length: 13; d_call: -; j_call: TRBJ1-2; clone_size: -; v_call: TRBV14; cdr3_nt: TGTGCCAGCAGCCGAGGACAGACACATGGCTACACCTTC; cdr3_aa: CASSRGQTHGYTF
cdr3_length: 16; d_call: TRBD2; j_call: TRBJ2-4; clone_size: few; v_call: TRBV5-4; cdr3_nt: TGTGCCAGCAGCCCCGCGGGGGGAGTAGCCAAAAACATTCAGTACTTC; cdr3_aa: CASSPAGGVAKNIQYF